The TCR beta chain under discussion was sequenced for a study of T and B cells in COVID-19 patients (TCRdb year 2020). For the wider study: Using TRB and IGH repertoire sequencing of peripheral blood, the study characterized adaptive immunity in COVID-19 patients who had active infection or had recovered. A recovered cohort was made up of about 19 patients contributing under 25 samples, mostly after mild to moderate COVID-19 managed as outpatients. A median age of roughly 31 years was recorded in the recovered cohort versus 65 to 70 years in the active-infection cohort. Of the roughly 22 patients in the active-infection cohort, fewer than 15 were critically ill and needed mechanical ventilation or ECMO. In the active-infection cohort, about 90% of the roughly 20 patients had comorbidities linked to unfavorable COVID-19 outcome. The repository of TCR and BCR sequences included 55 to 75 time points from over 35 patients, and more than 7 million TCR sequences were analysed. Two patients belonged to both the recovered and active cohorts because samples were available from active disease and after recovery. Repertoire analyses used an age-matched reference group of 35 to 40 healthy donors who were negative for COVID-19 antibodies as the comparison. As many as 9 follow-up blood samples were collected from each patient, and in some individuals these samples spanned different disease stages. Summary of the overall study and its limitations: The cohort was judged too small for assessing how HLA contributes to COVID-19 susceptibility or severity. Few blood samples were available from mildly ill patients while symptoms were present or from severe cases at early time points. Patients with COVID-19 were reported to show strongly skewed TRBV/TRBJ gene usage. During active COVID-19 the TRB repertoires were highly clonal, but at recovery diversity and richness rose above the levels seen in healthy donors. Specific T cell subsets (CD4+/Treg/CD8+) and sorted SARS-CoV-2-responsive or tetramer+ T cells had not yet been sequenced, and these experiments were ongoing. A total of approximately 2,300 exclusive TCR clusters, including 30 to 40 low-pGen clusters, were found in the recovered cohort. The reported TCR clusters were stated to require prospective validation before clinical use.

Genomic DNA extracted from blood, in amounts of 250-500 ng, served as the starting material for amplifying TRB repertoires. Trimming at the junction amounts to 7 bases on V and 4 bases on J, and the germline ends lie 19 bases apart. The cysteine opens and the phenylalanine closes a CDR3 of 15 amino acids. The only DNA kept is the CDR3, 45 bases in frame from the first base. With respect to this clonotype: Its recognized antigen is unknown. No much larger clone exists at a distance of one base, and base qualities are not known.

The sequencer listed for this sample is Illumina MiSeq. TRB rearrangements were amplified by multiplex PCR with BIOMED2 TRB-A/B primer pools. Illumina-compatible adapters and 7-nucleotide sample barcodes were attached to the amplicons through two consecutive PCRs. All library PCRs used Phusion HS II polymerase. Amplicons were purified from gel with the NucleoSpin Gel and PCR Clean-up kit, quantified on Qubit, and pooled at 4 nM. Amplicon pool quality was checked on an Agilent 2100 Bioanalyzer before Illumina next-generation sequencing. Turning to the authors' computational methods: TRB rearrangements were annotated with MiXCR 3.0.8 using the default MiXCR reference library. Non-productive reads and sequences with fewer than 2 reads were removed, and each unique CDR3 nucleotide sequence was counted as one clone. Clonality, diversity, richness and V-J gene usage were computed in R 3.5.1. GLIPH2 was used to cluster TCRs based on CDR3 similarity, and OLGA was used to calculate the generation probabilities. Only GLIPH2 clusters containing at least four unique TCR clonotypes present in at least three individuals were kept. TCRdb reran the public reads through fastp at Q25 and MiXCR, keeping productive beta chains. CDR3 protein sequences are deduplicated, and each keeps its most common genes and DNA. The V and J calls were determined by TCRdb, not by the authors. A total of some 4,300 distinct CDR3 sequences appear in this sample, roughly 30% of them only once. The ten largest account for around 24% of the sample.

The rearrangement joined TRBV12-3 or TRBV12-4 to TRBJ1-1; the D gene cannot be resolved reliably. This sequence originates from a human donor who had recovered from COVID-19. Sequencing used blood. The nucleotide sequence reads as follows: TGTGCCAGCACCGAACACTCAAGGATTGGCACTGAAGCTTTCTTT. This is translated as CASTEHSRIGTEAFF.